The 21 T cell receptor beta chains given below trace back to one sample, sequenced in a study of shared clonotypes between healthy human individuals. Produced via immunoSEQ multiplex PCR; TCRdb's table is partial and in-frame only. This sample has 2 million to 2.5 million clones; about nine tenths occur once, and the top ten carry approximately 0.4%. Input material: naive CD4+ T cells from PBMCs. Stated subset: CD45RA+ positively selected. These receptors all stem from a young man in good health. Some clones in this sample may be carry-over from other donors' samples.

In nucleotides, the CDR3 is TGTGCCAGCACCATCGGGGCCTCCCTAAGGGGCCACTATGGCTACACCTTC. Its protein is CASTIGASLRGHYGYTF. The chain couples TRBV7-2 to TRBJ1-2; D might be TRBD1 (5 bases). CDR3 length equals 17 residues. From germline, CDR1 is SGHTA and CDR2 FQGNSA. Trimming stripped 7 bases from V and 3 bases from J, with 24 bases between.

The chain carries TRBV6-5 and TRBJ2-1; TRBD1 matches 7 bases. The CDR3 spans 13 residues. V shed 5 bases, J shed 12 bases, and the junction held 10 bases outside the gene matches. Germline CDR1 and CDR2: MNHEY and SVGAGI. The CDR3 DNA sequence: TGTGCCAGCAGTACGAACCGCAGGGGGTGGCAGTTCTTC. It specifies CASSTNRRGWQFF.

Only one count was recorded for this clone. The chain is built from TRBV2 and TRBJ1-5; 7 bases match TRBD1. This CDR3 is 14 amino acids long. Germline V gene lookup returns CDR1 SNHLY and CDR2 FYNNEI. V lost 4 bases and J lost 4; bases outside the gene matches: 4. CDR3 amino acids: CASSATGSNQPQHF. The CDR3 DNA is TGTGCCAGCAGTGCGACAGGGTCGAATCAGCCCCAGCATTTT.

The chain has TRBV19 and TRBJ2-7; D is perhaps TRBD2 (6 bases). Germline loops: CDR1 LNHDA, CDR2 SQIVND (reference sequence). This CDR3 contains 14 residues. Between the trimmed V and J ends, which lost 4 bases and 5 bases, there was a span of 15 bases. Here the CDR3 DNA reads TGTGCCAGTAGTACGGGGATGCTAGCGAACGAGCAGTACTTC. It specifies CASSTGMLANEQYF.

The chain links TRBV7-9 to TRBJ2-6; 9 nucleotides align to TRBD1. The germline V gene has CDR1 SEHNR and CDR2 FQNEAQ (reference sequence). V shed 4 bases and J 0 bases; nucleotides not matched to a gene: 4. The CDR3 covers 17 residues. The CDR3 coding sequence is TGTGCCAGCAGCTCCGGACAGGGGCGCTCTGGGGCCAACGTCCTGACTTTC. As protein: CASSSGQGRSGANVLTF.

The chain recombines TRBV9 with TRBJ2-5; D not resolved. CDR1 SGDLS and CDR2 YYNGEE come from the germline V gene. This CDR3 comprises 12 residues. V lost 4 bases and J lost 1, with 5 bases in between. The CDR3 is CASSPGQETQYF. DNA for the CDR3: TGTGCCAGCAGCCCCGGCCAAGAGACCCAGTACTTC.

This clone was found once. The chain links TRBV30 to TRBJ2-3, with 11 bases identical to TRBD2. J lost 2 bases, V lost 8 bases, and 18 bases had no gene match. The germline V gene encodes CDR1 GTSNPN and CDR2 SVGIG (reference sequence). This CDR3 has 18 amino acids. The CDR3 DNA is TGTGCCCGAACAAGTTGGATGGGACTAGCGGATTTCACAGATACGCAGTATTTT. As protein: CARTSWMGLADFTDTQYF.

Concerning this clone: The identical CDR3 is also encoded by other nucleotide sequences in the sample. The chain carries TRBV2 and TRBJ2-2; 9 bases line up with TRBD2. Germline CDR1 and CDR2: SNHLY and FYNNEI. Trimming took 2 bases from V and 3 from J; bases not matched to a gene: 4. This CDR3 region has 16 residues. This chain's CDR3 is CASSELAGGDTGELFF. CDR3 coding DNA: TGTGCCAGCAGTGAACTGGCGGGAGGGGACACCGGGGAGCTGTTTTTT. The whole variable domain, remainder taken from reference TRBV2 and TRBJ2-2, is EPEVTQTPSHQVTQMGQEVILRCVPISNHLYFYWYRQILGQKVEFLVSFYNNEISEKSEIFDDQFSVERPDGSNFTLKIRSTKLEDSAMYFCASSELAGGDTGELFFGEGSRLTVL.

The chain links TRBV7-3 to TRBJ2-1; no clear D. The germline V gene encodes CDR1 SGHTA and CDR2 FQGTGA. The ends were cut back, 0 bases at V and 8 bases at J, with 8 bases in the middle. The CDR3 has 13 residues. The CDR3 region has the DNA TGTGCCAGCAGCTTAACCCCAAGGGATGAGCAGTTCTTC. Translating gives CASSLTPRDEQFF.

The chain uses TRBV19 and TRBJ1-4, with D maybe TRBD1 (5 bases). The V gene's germline CDR1 is LNHDA and CDR2 SQIVND (reference sequence). Trimming removed 5 bases at V and 7 bases at J, with 17 bases between. This CDR3 spans 15 amino acids. The CDR3 sequence: CASSLNRMGSEKLFF. The CDR3 DNA reads TGTGCCAGTAGTCTAAACAGGATGGGGAGTGAAAAACTGTTTTTT.

The chain has TRBV25-1 and TRBJ1-2, with D unclear. Between the trimmed V and J ends, which lost 3 bases and 2 bases, there was a span of 10 bases. The CDR3 sequence is 14 residues long. The germline V gene has CDR1 MGHDK and CDR2 SYGVNS. The CDR3 DNA follows: TGTGCCAGCAGTGATAATATGGGAAACTATGGCTACACCTTC. Translated, it gives CASSDNMGNYGYTF.

This chain connects TRBV7-3 to TRBJ2-6; D is ambiguous. CDR1 and CDR2 (germline): SGHTA, FQGTGA. The V end was cut by 8 bases, the J end by 0 bases, with 11 bases between. CDR3 length equals 15 residues. CDR3: CASAMSFSGANVLTF. DNA of the CDR3: TGTGCCAGCGCCATGAGCTTCTCTGGGGCCAACGTCCTGACTTTC.

The CDR3 spells CASSSRQDLRYTF. CDR3 DNA: TGTGCCAGCAGCTCACGACAGGATCTTCGCTACACCTTC. V and J are TRBV5-6 and TRBJ1-2; the D gene is possibly TRBD1 (6 bases). V lost 3 bases and J 9 bases, leaving 15 bases between the germline ends. The germline V gene encodes CDR1 SGHDT and CDR2 YYEEEE. This CDR3 region has 13 residues.

The chain links TRBV5-1 to TRBJ1-3; 8 bases map to TRBD1. Germline V CDR1 and CDR2: SGHRS, YFSETQ. The J segment lost 6 bases and the V segment lost 4 bases, leaving 3 bases of the junction unmatched. This CDR3 spans 13 amino acids. This chain's CDR3 is CASSATGENTIYF. The CDR3 DNA sequence: TGCGCCAGCAGCGCGACAGGGGAAAACACCATATATTTT.

CDR3 nucleotides: TGTGCCAGCAGCTTAGTCCCGGGACAGGGGGTCGGTAGTCTCGGCGAGCAGTACTTC. Amino acids: CASSLVPGQGVGSLGEQYF. This chain connects TRBV11-2 to TRBJ2-7; 11 positions agree with TRBD1. V dropped 1 base and J dropped 6; count of bases not matched to a gene: 17. This CDR3 has 19 residues. Germline lookup yields CDR1 SGHAT and CDR2 FQNNGV.

This rearrangement joins TRBV7-9 to TRBJ1-1; possible D gene TRBD1, 5 bases. Germline-derived CDR1 and CDR2 are SEHNR and FQNEAQ (reference sequence). The V gene lost 5 bases and the J gene lost 2 bases, with 15 bases spanning the gap. The CDR3 contains 15 residues. CDR3 in DNA: TGTGCCAGCAGCCCACGGACATACAGAAACACTGAAGCTTTCTTT. Protein product: CASSPRTYRNTEAFF.

In regard to this clone: This sample also contains other DNA sequences that code for the same CDR3. The chain carries TRBV5-1 and TRBJ1-3; unclear D gene. The CDR3 has 14 amino acids. Deletions cut 0 bases from V and 4 bases from J, with 8 bases between. Germline CDR1 SGHRS, CDR2 YFSETQ. The CDR3 nucleotides read TGCGCCAGCAGCTTGGGCCAGGTCGGAAACACCATATATTTT. It encodes CASSLGQVGNTIYF.

The chain joins TRBV4-2 to TRBJ1-1; D is uncertain. The CDR3 runs 11 residues. Between the trimmed V and J ends, which lost 2 bases and 6 bases, there was a span of 4 bases. The germline V gene encodes CDR1 LGHNA and CDR2 YNFKEQ. The CDR3 DNA reads TGTGCCAGCAGCCAATACTCTGAAGCTTTCTTT. Its translation is CASSQYSEAFF.

V is TRBV29-1 and J is TRBJ1-1; 9 nucleotides agree with TRBD1. In germline, CDR1 is SQVTM, CDR2 ANQGSEA. This CDR3 comprises 13 residues. The V segment lost 7 bases and the J segment 1 base; nucleotides outside the gene matches: 4. Here the CDR3 DNA reads TGCAGCGCAGTACAGGGGGCGAACACTGAAGCTTTCTTT. As protein: CSAVQGANTEAFF.

The chain joins TRBV5-1 to TRBJ2-3; possibly TRBD2 for D (6 bases). The CDR3 sequence is 16 residues long. V was cut by 4 bases and J by 2 bases, with 17 bases left in between. Per germline, CDR1 SGHRS and CDR2 YFSETQ. The CDR3 loop reads CASSVGTAEDTDTQYF. The DNA of the CDR3 is TGCGCCAGCAGCGTCGGGACTGCGGAGGACACAGATACGCAGTATTTT.

The CDR3 region is CSARTIYEQYF. CDR3 nucleotides: TGCAGTGCTAGGACCATCTACGAGCAGTACTTC. This chain connects TRBV20-1 to TRBJ2-7, with D hard to call. The CDR3 totals 11 residues. V gave up 3 bases and J gave up 3 bases, with 6 bases separating them. CDR1 and CDR2 from the germline V gene are DFQATT and SNEGSKA (reference sequence).